This paragraph covers one TCR beta chain sequence. Its antigen is not known. The sample belongs to a study of shared clonotypes between healthy human individuals. Background on the study: Every donor yielded three CD4 naive, three CD4 memory, two CD8 naive and one CD8 memory plate.

The repertoire was sequenced with immunoSEQ multiplex PCR; TCRdb's copy has only in-frame clones and lacks some. The sample consists of 2 million to 2.5 million clones, around 95% of them appearing once. The study's findings and limits: The rarefaction results pointed to incomplete sorted-subset sequencing despite large depth. Owing to a small donor count, the genetic and exposure-history diversity represented was limited.

The CDR3 length is 16 residues. Trimming cost V 1 base and J 7 bases; bases outside gene matches: 9. CDR1 is SGHDT and CDR2 is YYEEEE in the germline V gene. Those who donated, Caucasian adults without exception, all lived in Nashville, Tennessee. The sequence was collected from a man aged 18 to 29 in good health. The sequenced material came from naive CD4+ T cells sorted from blood. Subset in this sample: CD45RA+ positively selected. The V call is TRBV5-6, the J call TRBJ1-4; 8 bases line up with TRBD1. The DNA of the CDR3 is TGTGCCAGCAGCTTGTTCTGGACAGGGAAGATTGAAAAACTGTTTTTT. Translated, it gives CASSLFWTGKIEKLFF. Together with reference TRBV5-6 and TRBJ1-4, the CDR3 gives the full variable domain: DAGVTQSPTHLIKTRGQQVTLRCSPKSGHDTVSWYQQALGQGPQFIFQYYEEEERQRGNFPDRFSGHQFPNYSSELNVNALLLGDSALYLCASSLFWTGKIEKLFFGSGTQLSVL.